These 6 T cell receptor beta chains share one sample of origin, sequenced in a study of tissue T cells after allogeneic stem cell transplantation. Data came from immunoSEQ multiplex PCR; TCRdb stores just in-frame clones and leaves some out. The data hold tens of thousands of clones, with roughly 92% observed a single time. The sequencing used blood, collected before transplantation. The receptors were sampled from a woman aged 40-69 years who later had graft-versus-host disease after an allogeneic stem cell transplant.

The CDR3 bases are TGTGCCAGCAGCGTGGGACTAGCGGGGGGCGAGCAGTACTTC. Protein sequence: CASSVGLAGGEQYF. V gene TRBV5-4 combines with J gene TRBJ2-7; TRBD2 matches at 15 bases. This CDR3 is 14 amino acids long. The germline V gene has CDR1 SGHNT and CDR2 YYREEE (reference sequence). V gave up 4 bases and J gave up 6 bases; unmatched junction bases: 2. Looking up the rest from reference TRBV5-4 and TRBJ2-7 gives the full variable domain: ETGVTQSPTHLIKTRGQQVTLRCSSQSGHNTVSWYQQALGQGPQFIFQYYREEENGRGNFPPRFSGLQFPNYSSELNVNALELDDSALYLCASSVGLAGGEQYFGPGTRLTVT.

The gene calls are TRBV5-1 and TRBJ2-2; tentatively, D is TRBD1 (5 bases). With 4 bases removed from V and 5 bases from J, the gap between germline ends came to 18 bases. The germline CDR1 and CDR2 sequences are SGHRS and YFSETQ. The CDR3 covers 16 residues. The chain's CDR3 is CASSPEPGQFTGELFF. The CDR3 coding sequence is TGCGCCAGCAGCCCGGAACCTGGACAATTTACCGGGGAGCTGTTTTTT.

The chain employs TRBV7-2 and TRBJ2-7; 10 bases match TRBD1. Germline V gives CDR1 SGHTA, CDR2 FQGNSA. The V gene end was trimmed by 3 bases and the J gene end by 7 bases; junction bases not matched to a gene: 6. The CDR3 covers 14 residues. The CDR3 sequence is CASSLDRGKREQYF. For the CDR3, the DNA is TGTGCCAGCAGCTTGGACAGGGGGAAGAGGGAGCAGTACTTC.

The J gene is TRBJ2-1, the V gene TRBV3-1 (or the pseudogene TRBV3-2); 10 bases are shared with TRBD2. The germline CDR1 and CDR2 sequences are LGHDT and YNNKEL (reference sequence). The CDR3 length is 21 residues. Germline trimming cut 5 bases from V and 10 bases from J; bases unmatched to any gene: 29. The CDR3, as DNA: TGTGCCAGCAGCTCGCGATGGGCGCTTCTAGCGGGAGCCCCCAGTGTGGGAGAGCAGTTCTTC. It is translated as CASSSRWALLAGAPSVGEQFF.

The chain carries TRBV20-1 and TRBJ2-1; D ambiguous. Per germline, CDR1 DFQATT and CDR2 SNEGSKA (reference sequence). The V gene lost 0 bases and the J gene lost 10 bases, with 7 bases spanning the gap. The CDR3 contains 11 residues. CDR3 residues: CSARDLLEQFF. CDR3 bases: TGCAGTGCTAGAGATCTCCTGGAGCAGTTCTTC.

This rearrangement joins TRBV18 to TRBJ2-5; 9 nucleotides agree with TRBD2. The CDR3 length is 17 residues. With V trimmed by 6 bases and J by 2 bases, 13 bases remained unmatched. Germline loops: CDR1 KGHSH, CDR2 LQKENI. The CDR3 here is CASSRQPGLAVQETQYF. DNA of the CDR3: TGTGCCAGCTCGCGCCAACCGGGACTAGCAGTACAAGAGACCCAGTACTTC.